The 11 T cell receptor beta chains in this list originate from one sample, sequenced in a study of identical twins. TCRdb recomputed calls from the 5' RACE reads with MiXCR, one row per CDR3 protein. The data show more than 650,000 distinct CDR3 sequences, approximately 6.1% seen once. Input material: naive T cells sorted from blood. The source of these receptors is a young man in good health.

This clonotype was found a few times. The chain joins TRBV6-1 to TRBJ1-5; TRBD1 might be the D (5 bases). V gave up 8 bases and J gave up 9 bases, with 11 bases separating them. Germline assignment: CDR1 MNHNS and CDR2 SASEGT. This CDR3 is built from 11 residues. The DNA of the CDR3 is TGTGCCAGCGGGACGGTCTGGCCCCAGCATTTT. Its translation: CASGTVWPQHF.

This clonotype was detected only a few times. This chain's CDR3 is CASTWGTSVSYEQYF. The CDR3 DNA reads TGTGCCAGCACCTGGGGAACTAGCGTTTCCTACGAGCAGTACTTC. This chain uses TRBV5-4 with TRBJ2-7, with 7 bases lining up with TRBD2. V lost 6 bases, J lost 1 base, and 10 bases stayed unmatched. Germline V gene data show CDR1 as SGHNT and CDR2 as YYREEE (reference sequence). This CDR3 is 15 amino acids long.

This clonotype showed up just a few times. This chain links TRBV27 with TRBJ1-5; D is uncertain. In germline, CDR1 is MNHEY, CDR2 SMNVEV (reference sequence). Trimming cost V 3 bases and J 2 bases, with 17 bases left between them. The CDR3 spans 17 residues. The CDR3 DNA reads TGTGCCAGCAGTTTCCTAGGCGGCCTTGGAGGCAATCAGCCCCAGCATTTT. Residues: CASSFLGGLGGNQPQHF.

This clonotype appeared a few times. The chain employs TRBV27 and TRBJ1-2, with D tentatively TRBD1 (6 bases). CDR1 MNHEY and CDR2 SMNVEV come from the germline V gene (reference sequence). Trimming took off 0 bases at V and 5 bases at J, with 13 bases between the two ends. The CDR3 is made up of 15 amino acids. CDR3 nucleotides: TGTGCCAGCAGTTTATCAGGGGGAGCCATTTATGGCTACACCTTC. Its protein product is CASSLSGGAIYGYTF.

This clonotype was detected ten times or more. The V and J genes are TRBV7-6 and TRBJ2-1; D is ambiguous. The V end lost 5 bases, the J end lost 3 bases, and 17 bases lay between the germline ends. The germline V gene encodes CDR1 SGHVS and CDR2 FNYEAQ. This CDR3 spans 16 amino acids. This CDR3 is CASSLSTSKGYNEQFF. For the CDR3, the DNA is TGTGCCAGCAGCCTTTCAACATCTAAAGGCTACAATGAGCAGTTCTTC.

This clonotype was seen more than once but under ten times. This chain uses TRBV27 with TRBJ1-1; weak D call: TRBD1 (5 bases). V lost 5 bases and J lost 2, with 15 bases in between. The CDR3 loop spans 15 amino acids. The germline V gene encodes CDR1 MNHEY and CDR2 SMNVEV (reference sequence). CDR3 in amino acids: CASSPYAGINTEAFF. CDR3 nucleotide sequence: TGTGCCAGCAGTCCGTACGCAGGGATCAACACTGAAGCTTTCTTT.

This clonotype was counted many times. The chain has TRBV20-1 and TRBJ2-5; 7 nucleotides match TRBD1. Germline-derived CDR1 and CDR2 are DFQATT and SNEGSKA (reference sequence). The ends lost 6 bases at V and 4 bases at J; junction bases unmatched: 8. This CDR3 contains 13 residues. Here the CDR3 DNA reads TGCAGTGCCACAGACAGGGATCGAGAGACCCAGTACTTC. It translates to CSATDRDRETQYF.

This clonotype was seen more than once but under ten times. The chain uses TRBV3-1 and TRBJ2-5; a weak D match, TRBD2 (5 bases). The CDR3 totals 14 residues. Trimming took 3 bases from V and 5 from J, leaving 13 bases between them. The V gene's germline CDR1 is LGHDT and CDR2 YNNKEL (reference sequence). Written as DNA, the CDR3 is TGTGCCAGCAGCCATCGTGAACTAGTGGAGACCCAGTACTTC. It encodes CASSHRELVETQYF.

The rearrangement uses TRBV7-9 and TRBJ1-1; D not resolved. CDR1 and CDR2 (germline): SEHNR, FQNEAQ (reference sequence). Trimming shortened V by 4 bases and J by 4 bases, and 13 bases separated the two germline ends. This CDR3 has 14 amino acids. Here the CDR3 reads CASSSGDPGTEAFF. CDR3 coding DNA: TGTGCCAGCAGCTCCGGGGATCCTGGCACTGAAGCTTTCTTT.

This clonotype came up many times. The V gene is TRBV20-1, the J gene TRBJ2-1; 8 bases align to TRBD2. This CDR3 has 19 residues. V shed 0 bases and J 0 bases; nucleotides not matched to a gene: 13. CDR1 DFQATT and CDR2 SNEGSKA come from the germline V gene (reference sequence). The CDR3 DNA reads TGCAGTGCTAGAGAAGGTGGCGGGAGGATGCGTGTCTCCTACAATGAGCAGTTCTTC. It yields the protein CSAREGGGRMRVSYNEQFF.

The V call is TRBV5-1, the J call TRBJ2-5; D is undetermined. The V gene's germline CDR1 is SGHRS and CDR2 YFSETQ. The length of the CDR3 is 14 residues. V lost 1 base, J lost 0 bases, and 7 bases lay in between. DNA of the CDR3: TGCGCCAGCAGCTTGAGTGACCACCAAGAGACCCAGTACTTC. Its protein is CASSLSDHQETQYF.